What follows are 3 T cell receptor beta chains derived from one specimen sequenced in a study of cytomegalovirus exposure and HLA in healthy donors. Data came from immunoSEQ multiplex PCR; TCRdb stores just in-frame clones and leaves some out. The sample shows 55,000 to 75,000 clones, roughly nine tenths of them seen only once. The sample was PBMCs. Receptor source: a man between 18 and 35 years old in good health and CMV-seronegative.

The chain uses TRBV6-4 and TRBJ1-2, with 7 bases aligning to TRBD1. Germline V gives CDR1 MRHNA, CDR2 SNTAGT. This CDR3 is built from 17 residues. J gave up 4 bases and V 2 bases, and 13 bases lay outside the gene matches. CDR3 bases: TGTGCCAGCAGTGACGCCATAGGGACAGCCTTCCGCTATGGCTACACCTTC. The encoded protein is CASSDAIGTAFRYGYTF.

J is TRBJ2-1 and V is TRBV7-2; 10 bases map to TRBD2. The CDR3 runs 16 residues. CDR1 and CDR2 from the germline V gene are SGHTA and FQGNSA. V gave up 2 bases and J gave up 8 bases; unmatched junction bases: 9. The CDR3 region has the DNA TGTGCCAGCAGCTTACACTACTCTAGCGGGAGCTATGAGCAGTTCTTC. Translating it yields CASSLHYSSGSYEQFF.

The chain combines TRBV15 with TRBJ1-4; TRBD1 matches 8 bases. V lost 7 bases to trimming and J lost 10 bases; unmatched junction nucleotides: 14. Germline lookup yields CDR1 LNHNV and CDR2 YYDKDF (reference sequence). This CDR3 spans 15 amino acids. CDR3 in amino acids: CATKPGQEGLGKLFF. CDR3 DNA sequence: TGTGCCACCAAACCGGGACAGGAAGGTCTAGGAAAACTGTTTTTT.